Below are 13 T cell receptor beta chains sequenced from a single sample in a study of cytomegalovirus exposure and HLA in healthy donors. PCR employed 60 Vbeta and 13 Jbeta primers. Assay used: immunoSEQ multiplex PCR; TCRdb lists only in-frame clones, some missing. The sample lists under 120,000 clones, approximately 79% seen once, with more than 3% in the top ten. Sequenced input: PBMCs. The receptors shown here come from a woman aged 35 to 49 in good health and CMV-seronegative.

This clone was counted once. The chain combines TRBV7-2 with TRBJ2-1; 10 bases agree with TRBD2. This CDR3 has 18 residues. With 3 bases clipped from V and 0 bases from J, the junction kept 8 bases outside the gene matches. Germline CDR1 and CDR2: SGHTA and FQGNSA. CDR3 loop: CASSFISGGASSYNEQFF. The CDR3 DNA reads TGTGCCAGCAGCTTTATAAGCGGGGGGGCGAGCTCCTACAATGAGCAGTTCTTC.

The rearrangement uses TRBV5-1 and TRBJ1-3; D is uncertain. V lost 7 bases, J lost 0 bases, and 11 bases lay in between. CDR1 SGHRS and CDR2 YFSETQ come from the germline V gene. The CDR3 has 14 amino acids. The CDR3 DNA sequence: TGCGCCAGCCCCCTTCGGGGCTCTGGAAACACCATATATTTT. This codes for CASPLRGSGNTIYF.

This clone was recorded once. V gene TRBV9 combines with J gene TRBJ2-3, with D possibly matching TRBD2 (6 bases). Trimming pared 4 bases from V and 1 base from J, leaving 16 bases between. The CDR3 has 16 amino acids. Per the germline V gene, CDR1 is SGDLS and CDR2 is YYNGEE. CDR3 nucleotides: TGTGCCAGCAGCCCTTATTTCGGCGGGGGCACAGATACGCAGTATTTT. It codes for CASSPYFGGGTDTQYF.

This clone was seen only once. The chain has TRBV2 and TRBJ2-5; weak D call: TRBD1 (6 bases). In germline, CDR1 is SNHLY, CDR2 FYNNEI. The CDR3 runs to 14 residues. The germline V and J ends were trimmed by 6 bases and 3 bases, with 14 bases remaining between them. The CDR3 nucleotides read TGTGCCAGCAGGTATCCGGGACAAGAAGAGACCCAGTACTTC. This sequence encodes CASRYPGQEETQYF.

To note about this clone: Distinct nucleotide sequences in the sample also encode this CDR3. V is TRBV4-2 and J is TRBJ1-1, with a tentative D call TRBD1 (5 bases). Per the germline V gene, CDR1 is LGHNA and CDR2 is YNFKEQ. The CDR3 contains 18 residues. V lost 0 bases and J lost 1, with 18 bases in between. The CDR3 loop is CASSQDRGGGVGNTEAFF. The DNA of the CDR3 is TGTGCCAGCAGCCAAGATCGGGGGGGTGGGGTTGGGAACACTGAAGCTTTCTTT.

J is TRBJ2-7 and V is TRBV27; TRBD2 matches at 7 bases. Germline CDR1 and CDR2: MNHEY and SMNVEV (reference sequence). CDR3 length: 15 amino acids. After removal of 8 bases from V and 6 bases from J, the junction contained 16 bases not matched to a gene. The DNA of the CDR3 is TGTGCCAGCCACGTAGGACCGGGACTACACGGCGAGCAGTACTTC. Amino acid sequence: CASHVGPGLHGEQYF.

V gene TRBV9 combines with J gene TRBJ2-5, with D possibly TRBD1 on 5 matching bases. With 0 bases removed from V and 12 bases from J, the gap between germline ends came to 12 bases. The CDR3 spans 12 residues. Germline V gene lookup returns CDR1 SGDLS and CDR2 YYNGEE. Here the CDR3 DNA reads TGTGCCAGCAGCGTAGATTGGGGCCACAAGTACTTC. This encodes CASSVDWGHKYF. Drawing the rest from reference TRBV9 and TRBJ2-5, the complete variable domain is DSGVTQTPKHLITATGQRVTLRCSPRSGDLSVYWYQQSLDQGLQFLIQYYNGEERAKGNILERFSAQQFPDLHSELNLSSLELGDSALYFCASSVDWGHKYFGPGTRLLVL.

There are a few counts of this clone. The chain recombines TRBV7-6 with TRBJ2-1; D remains unclear. Germline CDR1 is SGHVS and CDR2 is FNYEAQ. This CDR3 contains 12 residues. Trimming removed 3 bases at V and 5 bases at J, with 5 bases between. The CDR3 region is CASSLSDNEQFF. CDR3 nucleotides: TGTGCCAGCAGCTTGAGCGACAATGAGCAGTTCTTC.

This clone was observed a single time. The genes are TRBV27 and TRBJ2-5; TRBD2 aligns across 7 bases. Near its end, the DNA agrees better with TRBJ2-7, so the J call may be wrong. This CDR3 contains 16 residues. Germline V gene data show CDR1 as MNHEY and CDR2 as SMNVEV (reference sequence). CDR3 sequence reads: CASSTSPGRVRYEQYF. The DNA for the CDR3 is TGTGCCAGCAGTACGTCCCCAGGGAGGGTGCGCTACGAGCAGTACTTC.

The rearrangement uses TRBV27 and TRBJ2-1; possible D gene TRBD1, 5 bases. The germline V gene has CDR1 MNHEY and CDR2 SMNVEV (reference sequence). V gave up 4 bases and J gave up 7 bases, with 14 bases separating them. This CDR3 comprises 14 residues. This chain's CDR3 is CASSYPSGANEQFF. The CDR3 DNA reads as TGTGCCAGCAGTTACCCCTCTGGGGCTAATGAGCAGTTCTTC.

This clone was seen only once. The J gene is TRBJ1-1, the V gene TRBV7-9; D remains ambiguous. CDR3 length: 15 residues. Trimming pared 5 bases from V and 9 bases from J, leaving 22 bases between. Germline V gene lookup returns CDR1 SEHNR and CDR2 FQNEAQ (reference sequence). The CDR3 region is CASSLNWERPVKAFF. The CDR3 DNA reads as TGTGCCAGCAGCCTAAATTGGGAGCGCCCGGTTAAAGCTTTCTTT.

V is TRBV10-1 and J is TRBJ2-3; 7 positions agree with TRBD2. The CDR3 has 15 amino acids. CDR1 is WNHNN, CDR2 SYGVQD, per germline (reference sequence). Losses at the gene ends were 0 bases for V and 2 bases for J; bases not matched to a gene: 2. The CDR3 bases are TGCGCCAGCAGTGAGTCTAGCGGGCCCACAGATACGCAGTATTTT. Its translation is CASSESSGPTDTQYF.

The chain uses TRBV6-1 and TRBJ1-6; tentative D call: TRBD1 (6 bases). Trimming shortened V by 3 bases and J by 5 bases, and 14 bases separated the two germline ends. The germline CDR1 and CDR2 sequences are MNHNS and SASEGT. The CDR3 totals 16 residues. CDR3 region: CASSENPGDNNSPLHF. CDR3 sequence (DNA): TGTGCCAGCAGTGAGAACCCAGGGGATAATAATTCACCCCTCCACTTT.